The rows below give T cell receptor beta chains drawn from one sample of a study of post-analysis software for immune sequencing data. TCRdb independently ran MiXCR on the PCR reads; one entry per CDR3 protein. The sample lists fewer than 700,000 distinct CDR3 sequences, 40% to 50% occurring once. The material sequenced was blood. The receptor source for this set is a girl between 10 and 17 years old with multiple sclerosis. Each CDR3 is given with its conserved first and last residue. A D gene is named only where the DNA matches it firmly. Clone size is shown for a subset of rows, as once, few, many or a class of expanded clone.

abundance: -; d_gene: -; j_gene: TRBJ2-7; v_gene: TRBV6-6; CDR3nt: TGTGCCAGCAGACCGAGGGGGGGGGGCGAGCAGTACTTC; CDR3aa: CASRPRGGGEQYF
abundance: -; d_gene: TRBD1; j_gene: TRBJ2-3; v_gene: TRBV2; CDR3nt: TGTGCCAGCTGGCCCGGGGACAGGCCATCCTACGAGCAGTATTTT; CDR3aa: CASWPGDRPSYEQYF
abundance: -; d_gene: -; j_gene: TRBJ1-5; v_gene: TRBV20-1; CDR3nt: TGCAGTGCTAAATCGACAGGTCATAGCAATCAGCCCCAGCATTTT; CDR3aa: CSAKSTGHSNQPQHF
abundance: -; d_gene: TRBD1; j_gene: TRBJ1-2; v_gene: TRBV6-6; CDR3nt: TGTGCCAGCAGGCCCCGACAGGGCTACTATGGCTACACCTTC; CDR3aa: CASRPRQGYYGYTF
abundance: -; d_gene: TRBD1; j_gene: TRBJ2-7; v_gene: TRBV5-1; CDR3nt: TGCACCAGCCGACAGGGCTCCACCTACGAGCAGTACTTC; CDR3aa: CTSRQGSTYEQYF
abundance: few; d_gene: -; j_gene: TRBJ1-2; v_gene: TRBV6-1; CDR3nt: TGTGCCAGCAGTGAAGCAGGACAGTCCTATGGCTACACCTTC; CDR3aa: CASSEAGQSYGYTF
abundance: once; d_gene: TRBD2; j_gene: TRBJ2-7; v_gene: TRBV12-3/TRBV12-4; CDR3nt: TGTGCCAGCACCGCAGGACTAGATTTCGAGCAGTACTTC; CDR3aa: CASTAGLDFEQYF
abundance: -; d_gene: TRBD1; j_gene: TRBJ2-7; v_gene: TRBV4-1; CDR3nt: TGCGCCAGCAGCCAAGAGCCGGGACAGGGGGCGCTTGAGCAGTACTTC; CDR3aa: CASSQEPGQGALEQYF
abundance: few; d_gene: -; j_gene: TRBJ2-5; v_gene: TRBV10-3; CDR3nt: TGTGCCATCAGGCAGGGGCGGGAGAGAGGAGAGACCCAGTACTTC; CDR3aa: CAIRQGRERGETQYF
abundance: -; d_gene: TRBD1; j_gene: TRBJ2-1; v_gene: TRBV6-1; CDR3nt: TGTGCCAGCAGCGTAACAGGGGGCTCCTACAATGCGCAGTTCTTC; CDR3aa: CASSVTGGSYNAQFF
abundance: -; d_gene: -; j_gene: TRBJ2-1; v_gene: TRBV7-8; CDR3nt: TGTGCCAGCAGCACCAGGACCACCTACAATGAGCAGTTCTTC; CDR3aa: CASSTRTTYNEQFF
abundance: -; d_gene: TRBD2; j_gene: TRBJ2-5; v_gene: TRBV20-1; CDR3nt: TGCGGTGCTAGCCTTCCCCGACTAGCGGGGGGGCTCATGGAGACCCAGTACTTC; CDR3aa: CGASLPRLAGGLMETQYF
abundance: -; d_gene: TRBD1; j_gene: TRBJ1-3; v_gene: TRBV12-3/TRBV12-4; CDR3nt: TGTGCCAGCAGTTCGCGGACAGGGGGCACCATATATTTT; CDR3aa: CASSSRTGGTIYF
abundance: -; d_gene: -; j_gene: TRBJ2-4; v_gene: TRBV7-9; CDR3nt: TGTGCCAGCAGCAGCCAAAGGATGGAAAACATTCAGTACTTC; CDR3aa: CASSSQRMENIQYF
abundance: -; d_gene: -; j_gene: TRBJ2-5; v_gene: TRBV18; CDR3nt: TGTGCCAGCGGCCGCCTTGGGGAGACCCAGTACTTC; CDR3aa: CASGRLGETQYF
abundance: once; d_gene: -; j_gene: TRBJ2-4; v_gene: TRBV7-9; CDR3nt: TGTGCCAGCAGCTTAGGGGCAGCGTTGGGCCAGTACTTC; CDR3aa: CASSLGAALGQYF
abundance: few; d_gene: TRBD2; j_gene: TRBJ2-5; v_gene: TRBV12-3/TRBV12-4; CDR3nt: TGTGCCAGCAGACTAGCGGGGGTGATAGAGACCCAGTACTTC; CDR3aa: CASRLAGVIETQYF
abundance: -; d_gene: TRBD1; j_gene: TRBJ1-2; v_gene: TRBV7-2; CDR3nt: TGTGCCAGCAGCTGGACAGGGGGTGGCTACACCTTC; CDR3aa: CASSWTGGGYTF
abundance: few; d_gene: -; j_gene: TRBJ2-4; v_gene: TRBV6-5; CDR3nt: TGTGCCAGCAGGGGGGTGCTCCGGACCAAAAACATTCAGTACTTC; CDR3aa: CASRGVLRTKNIQYF
abundance: -; d_gene: -; j_gene: TRBJ2-4; v_gene: TRBV20-1; CDR3nt: TGCAGTGCCCGAGACGTAGCCAAACACATTCAGTACTTC; CDR3aa: CSARDVAKHIQYF
abundance: -; d_gene: TRBD1; j_gene: TRBJ2-7; v_gene: TRBV9; CDR3nt: TGTGCCAGCAGCTCACAGGGGGACCACGAGCAGTACTTC; CDR3aa: CASSSQGDHEQYF
abundance: -; d_gene: -; j_gene: TRBJ2-7; v_gene: TRBV11-3; CDR3nt: TGTGCCAGCAGCTTGAGGTGGGAGGCTCACGAGCAGTACTTC; CDR3aa: CASSLRWEAHEQYF
abundance: -; d_gene: -; j_gene: TRBJ2-5; v_gene: TRBV6-5; CDR3nt: TGTGCCAGCAGTCCACCGGGTCTGGTTGGGGAGACCCAGTACTTC; CDR3aa: CASSPPGLVGETQYF
abundance: -; d_gene: TRBD2; j_gene: TRBJ2-1; v_gene: TRBV20-1; CDR3nt: TGCAGTGCTACTTTAGCGGGACATCTTCGGAATGAGCAGTTCTTC; CDR3aa: CSATLAGHLRNEQFF
abundance: -; d_gene: -; j_gene: TRBJ2-7; v_gene: TRBV20-1; CDR3nt: TGCAGTGCTGGGGAGACTAGTCACGATTTCAATGAGCAGTACTTC; CDR3aa: CSAGETSHDFNEQYF
abundance: -; d_gene: -; j_gene: TRBJ2-1; v_gene: TRBV20-1; CDR3nt: TGCAGTGCTAGAGATCGTAGGCTAGCTCGCGATGAGCAGTTCTTC; CDR3aa: CSARDRRLARDEQFF
abundance: few; d_gene: TRBD2; j_gene: TRBJ2-1; v_gene: TRBV10-3; CDR3nt: TGTGCCATCAGTGAGTGGGAGGGACTAGACAATGAGCAGTTCTTC; CDR3aa: CAISEWEGLDNEQFF
abundance: -; d_gene: TRBD2; j_gene: TRBJ2-5; v_gene: TRBV7-2; CDR3nt: TGTGCCAGCAGCCCCGGACTAGTGGGATTCCAAGAGACCCAGTACTTC; CDR3aa: CASSPGLVGFQETQYF
abundance: few; d_gene: TRBD2; j_gene: TRBJ2-7; v_gene: TRBV12-3/TRBV12-4; CDR3nt: TGTGCCAGCAGGACTAGCGGCCGATACGAGCAGTACTTC; CDR3aa: CASRTSGRYEQYF
abundance: -; d_gene: -; j_gene: TRBJ2-7; v_gene: TRBV7-9; CDR3nt: TGTGCCAGCAGCTCGGGACTGCCTTGGGGCGAGCAGTACTTC; CDR3aa: CASSSGLPWGEQYF
abundance: once; d_gene: -; j_gene: TRBJ2-7; v_gene: TRBV12-3/TRBV12-4; CDR3nt: TGTGCCAGCAGTTTAGGAGCGCGGAGAGGCAACTACGAGCAGTACTTC; CDR3aa: CASSLGARRGNYEQYF
abundance: -; d_gene: -; j_gene: TRBJ2-1; v_gene: TRBV12-3/TRBV12-4; CDR3nt: TGTGCCAGCATTCACCCTGGGGGCAATGAGCAGTTCTTC; CDR3aa: CASIHPGGNEQFF
abundance: -; d_gene: TRBD2; j_gene: TRBJ2-1; v_gene: TRBV3-1; CDR3nt: TGTGCCAGCAGCCAACGGGGGGAAAACAATGAGCAGTTCTTC; CDR3aa: CASSQRGENNEQFF
abundance: -; d_gene: -; j_gene: TRBJ2-3; v_gene: TRBV12-3/TRBV12-4; CDR3nt: TGTGCCAGCAGGATAATAGATACGCAGTATTTT; CDR3aa: CASRIIDTQYF
abundance: -; d_gene: -; j_gene: TRBJ2-5; v_gene: TRBV5-1; CDR3nt: TGCGCCAGCAGCCAAACCGGGACCCGTGTGGAGCAGTACTTC; CDR3aa: CASSQTGTRVEQYF
abundance: -; d_gene: TRBD1; j_gene: TRBJ2-7; v_gene: TRBV7-8; CDR3nt: TGTGCCAGCAGCTCCAGGGGGCCGGGACAGGGGTCCCAGTACTTC; CDR3aa: CASSSRGPGQGSQYF
abundance: few; d_gene: TRBD2; j_gene: TRBJ2-5; v_gene: TRBV7-6; CDR3nt: TGTGCCAGCAGCTTCCGGACTAGCGAAGAGACCCAGTACTTC; CDR3aa: CASSFRTSEETQYF
abundance: -; d_gene: -; j_gene: TRBJ2-5; v_gene: TRBV12-3/TRBV12-4; CDR3nt: TGTGCCAGCAGTTCTAGGCCTCCTGTCTCCTACGAGCTGTACTTC; CDR3aa: CASSSRPPVSYELYF
abundance: few; d_gene: -; j_gene: TRBJ2-7; v_gene: TRBV6-5; CDR3nt: TGTGCCAGCAAGAGGGGCCACGAGCAGTACTTC; CDR3aa: CASKRGHEQYF
abundance: -; d_gene: TRBD1; j_gene: TRBJ2-7; v_gene: TRBV7-8; CDR3nt: TGTGCCAGCAGCCGTTGGACAGGGGGGGACTACGAGCAGTACTTC; CDR3aa: CASSRWTGGDYEQYF
abundance: -; d_gene: TRBD2; j_gene: TRBJ2-3; v_gene: TRBV2; CDR3nt: TGTGCCAGCAGACCGGGACTAGGCACAGATACGCAGTATTTT; CDR3aa: CASRPGLGTDTQYF
abundance: few; d_gene: -; j_gene: TRBJ2-3; v_gene: TRBV5-5; CDR3nt: TGTGCCAGCATCCCCCCCCGGTCGAGGGATACGCAGTATTTT; CDR3aa: CASIPPRSRDTQYF
abundance: few; d_gene: TRBD2; j_gene: TRBJ2-5; v_gene: TRBV4-1; CDR3nt: TGCGCCAGCAGCCGGGGACTAGCGGGGACGGGAGAGACCCAGTACTTC; CDR3aa: CASSRGLAGTGETQYF
abundance: -; d_gene: -; j_gene: TRBJ1-2; v_gene: TRBV7-9; CDR3nt: TGTGCCAGCAGCTTAGGCGGGGACTATGGCCACACCTTC; CDR3aa: CASSLGGDYGHTF
abundance: -; d_gene: -; j_gene: TRBJ2-7; v_gene: TRBV10-3; CDR3nt: TGTGCCATCAGTGAGCTGGGACGTTGGGGGTCCTACGAGCAGTACTTC; CDR3aa: CAISELGRWGSYEQYF
abundance: -; d_gene: -; j_gene: TRBJ1-1; v_gene: TRBV11-2; CDR3nt: TGTGCCAGCAGCCCTACTTGGGACACTGAAGCTTTCTTT; CDR3aa: CASSPTWDTEAFF
abundance: -; d_gene: -; j_gene: TRBJ2-5; v_gene: TRBV10-3; CDR3nt: TGTGCCATCAGGGATGGTACGGGGCGAGAGACCCAGTACTTC; CDR3aa: CAIRDGTGRETQYF
abundance: few; d_gene: TRBD1; j_gene: TRBJ2-7; v_gene: TRBV15; CDR3nt: TGTGCCACTAGGGACAGCCGCTTTTTGGACGAGCAGTACTTC; CDR3aa: CATRDSRFLDEQYF
abundance: few; d_gene: -; j_gene: TRBJ2-1; v_gene: TRBV3-1; CDR3nt: TGTGCCAGCAGCCCCTTGGTGGGGGGCGCCTACAATGAGCAGTTCTTC; CDR3aa: CASSPLVGGAYNEQFF